This entry is about one T cell receptor beta chain. Its antigen is still unknown. TCRdb recomputed calls from the RACE reads with MiXCR, one row per CDR3 protein. This repertoire shows about 85,000 distinct CDR3 sequences, roughly 8.5% found once; its top ten account for 2.6%. This sample was taken from a study of human T cells and chemical hapten exposure. About the study: On about 2 cm by about 2 cm of upper inner arm skin, sensitization was performed with 2% DPC. Reading of the patch tests, which applied 0.01% DPC to the upper back, occurred at 6 days.

Time point noted: pre-sensitization, week 0. Described treatment: therapeutic diphenylcyclopropenone sensitization with weekly scalp DPC. The ends were cut back, 10 bases at V and 5 bases at J, with 24 bases in the middle. The CDR3 runs 16 residues. CDR1 and CDR2 from the germline V gene are SGHAT and FQNNGV. Study-wide points: Expanded TCRs were compared with controls, and the expanded TCRs formed significantly more large CDR3 similarity clusters. PT1 expanded TCR counts and patch test score were linked, and their correlation was positive.

The specimen comprised whole blood, sampled in connection with sensitization to the hapten diphenylcyclopropenone (DPC). The sequence derives from a man aged 35-49 years with alopecia areata. Some clones in this sample may be carry-over from other donors' samples. The chain combines TRBV11-2 with TRBJ2-1; D possibly matches TRBD1 or TRBD2 (6 bases each). The CDR3 spells CAIEEGGQKPNNEQFF. CDR3 sequence (DNA): TGTGCCATCGAGGAGGGGGGCCAAAAACCTAACAATGAGCAGTTCTTC.